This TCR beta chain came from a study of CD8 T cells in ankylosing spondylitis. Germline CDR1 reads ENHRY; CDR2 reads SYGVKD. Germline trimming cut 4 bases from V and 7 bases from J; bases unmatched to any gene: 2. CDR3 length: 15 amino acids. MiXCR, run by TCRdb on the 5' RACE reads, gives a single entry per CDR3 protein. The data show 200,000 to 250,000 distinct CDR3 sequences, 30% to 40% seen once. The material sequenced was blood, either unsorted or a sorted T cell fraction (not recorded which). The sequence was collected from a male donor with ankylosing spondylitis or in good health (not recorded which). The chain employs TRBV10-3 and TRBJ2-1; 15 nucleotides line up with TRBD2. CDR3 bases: TGTGCCATCAGTGGGACTAGCGGGGGGGCAAATGAGCAGTTCTTC. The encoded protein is CAISGTSGGANEQFF.